The rows below give T cell receptor beta chains drawn from one sample of a study of OX40 agonist ivuxolimab in advanced cancers. TCRdb keeps only in-frame clones here, not all; method: immunoSEQ multiplex PCR. Here the sample spans under 85,000 clones, 85% to 90% being singletons. The material sequenced was CD4+ or CD8+ T cells sorted from blood, taken in a trial of the OX40 agonist ivuxolimab. The receptor source for this set is an adult with an advanced solid tumor such as melanoma, head and neck, liver or kidney cancer. The CDR3 runs from the conserved cysteine through the conserved F or W. A D gene is named only where the DNA matches it firmly. A row's size may be missing; if present it is once, few, many or a size class.

CDR3 DNA: TGTGCCAGCAGTTTGGGGGGGGTTAGCAATCAGCCCCAGCATTTT
CDR3 protein: CASSLGGVSNQPQHF
V gene: TRBV28
D gene: -
J gene: TRBJ1-5
clone size: -

CDR3 DNA: TGTGCCAGGAGGCATGATAGGGACGAAAAACTGTTTTTT
CDR3 protein: CARRHDRDEKLFF
V gene: TRBV9
D gene: -
J gene: TRBJ1-4
clone size: -

CDR3 DNA: TGCGCCAGCAGCCAATTTCCGCGGAGACCGCCGTACCAAGAGACCCAGTACTTC
CDR3 protein: CASSQFPRRPPYQETQYF
V gene: TRBV4-1
D gene: -
J gene: TRBJ2-5
clone size: -

CDR3 DNA: TGTGCCAGCTCACCAAGTATCCTCCGTAACACTGAAGCTTTCTTT
CDR3 protein: CASSPSILRNTEAFF
V gene: TRBV18
D gene: -
J gene: TRBJ1-1
clone size: -

CDR3 DNA: TGTGCCAGCAGCTGGGACGGGAACACTGAAGCTTTCTTT
CDR3 protein: CASSWDGNTEAFF
V gene: TRBV7-3
D gene: -
J gene: TRBJ1-1
clone size: -

CDR3 DNA: TGTGCCAGCATAATGGGGGGGAAAGAGACCCAGTACTTC
CDR3 protein: CASIMGGKETQYF
V gene: TRBV28
D gene: TRBD2
J gene: TRBJ2-5
clone size: -

CDR3 DNA: TGTGCCAGCAGCGTAGTTGGGGACCCCACAGATACGCAGTATTTT
CDR3 protein: CASSVVGDPTDTQYF
V gene: TRBV9
D gene: -
J gene: TRBJ2-3
clone size: -

CDR3 DNA: TGTGCCAGCACTCCGGACGAGAGGCCCCAGCATTTT
CDR3 protein: CASTPDERPQHF
V gene: TRBV28
D gene: -
J gene: TRBJ1-5
clone size: -

CDR3 DNA: TGTGCCAGCAGTTTAGGGTCGGGGGGCGGTGGCGATACGCAGTATTTT
CDR3 protein: CASSLGSGGGGDTQYF
V gene: TRBV27
D gene: -
J gene: TRBJ2-3
clone size: -

CDR3 DNA: TGTGCCAGCAGCTCAGCAGGGTACACTGAAGCTTTCTTT
CDR3 protein: CASSSAGYTEAFF
V gene: TRBV7-2
D gene: -
J gene: TRBJ1-1
clone size: -

CDR3 DNA: TGCGCCAGCAGTCCCCGGGTCACCGGGGAGCTGTTTTTT
CDR3 protein: CASSPRVTGELFF
V gene: TRBV4-3
D gene: -
J gene: TRBJ2-2
clone size: -

CDR3 DNA: TGTGCCAGCAGCTGGGACAGGGTGGGAGGCTACACCTTC
CDR3 protein: CASSWDRVGGYTF
V gene: TRBV13
D gene: TRBD1
J gene: TRBJ1-2
clone size: -

CDR3 DNA: TGTGCCACCAGCAGAGATGCGGGGAATAATTCACCCCTCCACTTT
CDR3 protein: CATSRDAGNNSPLHF
V gene: TRBV15
D gene: -
J gene: TRBJ1-6
clone size: -

CDR3 DNA: TGTGCCAGCAGCTTATTGGGAGGGGGCCCGAGGGATACGCAGTATTTT
CDR3 protein: CASSLLGGGPRDTQYF
V gene: TRBV7-9
D gene: -
J gene: TRBJ2-3
clone size: -

CDR3 DNA: TGTGCCAGCAGCTTGGGGATGCGAAACACCATATATTTT
CDR3 protein: CASSLGMRNTIYF
V gene: TRBV7-2
D gene: -
J gene: TRBJ1-3
clone size: -

CDR3 DNA: TGCGCCAGCAGCCAACGCGGGGGGGTCCAAGAGACCCAGTACTTC
CDR3 protein: CASSQRGGVQETQYF
V gene: TRBV4-1
D gene: TRBD2
J gene: TRBJ2-5
clone size: -

CDR3 DNA: TGTGCCAGCAGTGTGGGAGCGGGGGGAGGTGGCGAGCAGTTCTTC
CDR3 protein: CASSVGAGGGGEQFF
V gene: TRBV6-4
D gene: TRBD2
J gene: TRBJ2-1
clone size: -

CDR3 DNA: TGTGCCAGCTCACCACGCTCCAGGGAAGAGACCCAGTACTTC
CDR3 protein: CASSPRSREETQYF
V gene: TRBV18
D gene: -
J gene: TRBJ2-5
clone size: -

CDR3 DNA: TGTGCCAGCAGCCGACTAGCGGGGGGCCAGACCCAGTACTTC
CDR3 protein: CASSRLAGGQTQYF
V gene: TRBV11-2
D gene: TRBD2
J gene: TRBJ2-5
clone size: -

CDR3 DNA: TGTGCCAGCACCGACTTGGGCGAGGGCAATCAGCCCCAGCATTTT
CDR3 protein: CASTDLGEGNQPQHF
V gene: TRBV28
D gene: -
J gene: TRBJ1-5
clone size: -

CDR3 DNA: TGTGCCAGCAGTTACGGGGGACAGGGGGCTCAAAATGAGCAGTTCTTC
CDR3 protein: CASSYGGQGAQNEQFF
V gene: TRBV6-5
D gene: TRBD1
J gene: TRBJ2-1
clone size: -

CDR3 DNA: TGTGCCAGTAGTATAAAGGGTAAGGTACAGCCCCAGCATTTT
CDR3 protein: CASSIKGKVQPQHF
V gene: TRBV19
D gene: -
J gene: TRBJ1-5
clone size: -

CDR3 DNA: TGTGCCAGCAGCGACGGACTAGCGGGAGCCGAGCAGTACTTC
CDR3 protein: CASSDGLAGAEQYF
V gene: TRBV9
D gene: TRBD2
J gene: TRBJ2-7
clone size: -

CDR3 DNA: TGTGCCAGCAGACCGGGACAGGGGTATGGCTACACCTTC
CDR3 protein: CASRPGQGYGYTF
V gene: TRBV7-2
D gene: TRBD1
J gene: TRBJ1-2
clone size: once

CDR3 DNA: TGTGCCAGCAGCCTAACAGGGGGGCAGCCCCAGCATTTT
CDR3 protein: CASSLTGGQPQHF
V gene: TRBV7-6
D gene: TRBD1
J gene: TRBJ1-5
clone size: -

CDR3 DNA: TGCGCCAGCAGCTTAACGGGACAGGCGAACACCGGGGAGCTGTTTTTT
CDR3 protein: CASSLTGQANTGELFF
V gene: TRBV5-1
D gene: TRBD1
J gene: TRBJ2-2
clone size: -

CDR3 DNA: TGTGCCAGCAGTTCGTCGACAGGGAATCGCGGTCAGCCCCAGCATTTT
CDR3 protein: CASSSSTGNRGQPQHF
V gene: TRBV28
D gene: TRBD1
J gene: TRBJ1-5
clone size: -

CDR3 DNA: TGTGCCAGCAGCGGACCAGGGGGCGAGCAGTACTTC
CDR3 protein: CASSGPGGEQYF
V gene: TRBV14
D gene: TRBD1
J gene: TRBJ2-7
clone size: -

CDR3 DNA: TGTGCCAGCAGCTTAACGGCAGGGGCAGGAGAGACCCAGTACTTC
CDR3 protein: CASSLTAGAGETQYF
V gene: TRBV7-3
D gene: -
J gene: TRBJ2-5
clone size: once

CDR3 DNA: TGTGCCAGCAGCTTCTTTGGCAGCCAAGAGACCCAGTACTTC
CDR3 protein: CASSFFGSQETQYF
V gene: TRBV5-4
D gene: -
J gene: TRBJ2-5
clone size: -

CDR3 DNA: TGTGCCAGCAGCAGGGTAGATCAGCCCCAGCATTTT
CDR3 protein: CASSRVDQPQHF
V gene: TRBV6-6
D gene: -
J gene: TRBJ1-5
clone size: once

CDR3 DNA: TGTGCCAGCAGCTTAGGGACTGCCAGCAATGAGCAGTTCTTC
CDR3 protein: CASSLGTASNEQFF
V gene: TRBV11-3
D gene: -
J gene: TRBJ2-1
clone size: -

CDR3 DNA: TGTGCCAGCAGTTACCCTCGGACAGGGGGAAACACTGAAGCTTTCTTT
CDR3 protein: CASSYPRTGGNTEAFF
V gene: TRBV6-5
D gene: TRBD1
J gene: TRBJ1-1
clone size: -

CDR3 DNA: TGCGCCAGCAGCTTGGAGGGTAGGGGCTACACCGGGGAGCTGTTTTTT
CDR3 protein: CASSLEGRGYTGELFF
V gene: TRBV5-1
D gene: -
J gene: TRBJ2-2
clone size: -

CDR3 DNA: TGCGCCAGCAGCTTGTCTTCCAGGGTTAATTCACCCCTCCACTTT
CDR3 protein: CASSLSSRVNSPLHF
V gene: TRBV5-1
D gene: -
J gene: TRBJ1-6
clone size: once

CDR3 DNA: TGTGCCAGCAGTCCACAGGGGTTCGGAAACACCATATATTTT
CDR3 protein: CASSPQGFGNTIYF
V gene: TRBV28
D gene: TRBD1
J gene: TRBJ1-3
clone size: -

CDR3 DNA: TGCGCCAGCAGCTTGAAGGGTGGGACTGGGGCCAACGTCCTGACTTTC
CDR3 protein: CASSLKGGTGANVLTF
V gene: TRBV5-1
D gene: -
J gene: TRBJ2-6
clone size: -

CDR3 DNA: TGCAGCGTGGGGGAGGGGGGGAGTACTGAAGCTTTCTTT
CDR3 protein: CSVGEGGSTEAFF
V gene: TRBV29-1
D gene: -
J gene: TRBJ1-1
clone size: -

CDR3 DNA: TGTGCCAGCAGCTTGGACGAGCTGCCCCAGCATTTT
CDR3 protein: CASSLDELPQHF
V gene: TRBV7-8
D gene: -
J gene: TRBJ1-5
clone size: -

CDR3 DNA: TGTGCCTGGAATAGGAGCCAAGAGACCCAGTACTTC
CDR3 protein: CAWNRSQETQYF
V gene: TRBV30
D gene: -
J gene: TRBJ2-5
clone size: -

CDR3 DNA: TGTGCCAGCAGGACCACAGCGAACACTGAAGCTTTCTTT
CDR3 protein: CASRTTANTEAFF
V gene: TRBV6-1
D gene: -
J gene: TRBJ1-1
clone size: -

CDR3 DNA: TGTGCCAGCAGCTTAGGAGGGAGCTATGAGCAGTTCTTC
CDR3 protein: CASSLGGSYEQFF
V gene: TRBV7-2
D gene: -
J gene: TRBJ2-1
clone size: -

CDR3 DNA: TGCGCCACGCATCCGGGACAGGGGGTATCTGGGGCCAACGTCCTGACTTTC
CDR3 protein: CATHPGQGVSGANVLTF
V gene: TRBV10-2
D gene: TRBD1
J gene: TRBJ2-6
clone size: -

CDR3 DNA: TGTGCCAGCTCTCCGAGCGGGCCCCCCTACAATGAGCAGTTCTTC
CDR3 protein: CASSPSGPPYNEQFF
V gene: TRBV18
D gene: -
J gene: TRBJ2-1
clone size: -

CDR3 DNA: TGTGCCAGCAGCCCTACTTCGGACAGGGGGCAAACGCAGTATTTT
CDR3 protein: CASSPTSDRGQTQYF
V gene: TRBV7-2
D gene: TRBD1
J gene: TRBJ2-3
clone size: -

CDR3 DNA: TGCGCCAGCAGCCCCTCGCAGGGCGAGGTCTATGGCTACACCTTC
CDR3 protein: CASSPSQGEVYGYTF
V gene: TRBV4-1
D gene: -
J gene: TRBJ1-2
clone size: -

CDR3 DNA: TGTGCCAGCAGCTTAGCATTCGGACGGCTCTATGGCTACACCTTC
CDR3 protein: CASSLAFGRLYGYTF
V gene: TRBV7-2
D gene: -
J gene: TRBJ1-2
clone size: -

CDR3 DNA: TGCGCCAGCAGCTTGCCCCTGAACACTGAAGCTTTCTTT
CDR3 protein: CASSLPLNTEAFF
V gene: TRBV5-1
D gene: -
J gene: TRBJ1-1
clone size: -

CDR3 DNA: TGCGCCAGCAGCACCCAGACAGGAGGGGGAAAAGAGACCCAGTACTTC
CDR3 protein: CASSTQTGGGKETQYF
V gene: TRBV5-1
D gene: -
J gene: TRBJ2-5
clone size: -

CDR3 DNA: TGTGCCAGCAGCCTCACCCCGGCAGGGGCTGGAGATACGCAGTATTTT
CDR3 protein: CASSLTPAGAGDTQYF
V gene: TRBV14
D gene: -
J gene: TRBJ2-3
clone size: few

CDR3 DNA: TGTGCCAGCAGCCCGAACCCAATGGGGGGGGCAGGCACTGAAGCTTTCTTT
CDR3 protein: CASSPNPMGGAGTEAFF
V gene: TRBV9
D gene: -
J gene: TRBJ1-1
clone size: -

CDR3 DNA: TGTGCCAGTAGTATCTCTCAGAGCAATGAGCAGTTCTTC
CDR3 protein: CASSISQSNEQFF
V gene: TRBV19
D gene: -
J gene: TRBJ2-1
clone size: few